The 31 T cell receptor beta chains below all came from one sample that was sequenced in a study of blood T cells in healthy people across ages. A J-beta primer mix and a sample-barcoded 5' primer were used in a second PCR of about 7 to 11 cycles. TCRdb reanalysed the 5' RACE reads using MiXCR and keeps one entry per CDR3 protein. The sample has about 1.8 million distinct CDR3 sequences; around half are singletons. Sequencing used blood. These receptors all come from a woman aged 40 to 50 in good health.

In the case of this clonotype: Its ends do not fully match the called genes, so a read error is possible. The chain recombines TRBV7-6 with TRBJ1-6; no firm D call. Germline loops: CDR1 SGHVS, CDR2 FNYEAQ. CDR3 size: 13 residues. CDR3 sequence (DNA): TGTGCCAGCAGCTTAGTCGAGGGTTCACCCCCCCACTTT. It encodes CASSLVEGSPPHF. Full variable domain (missing parts from reference TRBV7-6 and TRBJ1-6): GAGVSQSPRYKVTKRGQDVALRCDPISGHVSLYWYRQALGQGPEFLTYFNYEAQQDKSGLPNDRFSAERPEGSISTLTIQRTEQRDSAMYRCASSLVEGSPPHFGNGTRLTVT.

V usage is TRBV20-1 and J usage is TRBJ2-7; 8 nucleotides match TRBD2. The CDR3 extends over 14 amino acids. V lost 5 bases and J lost 0; bases outside the gene matches: 6. CDR1 and CDR2 from the germline V gene are DFQATT and SNEGSKA (reference sequence). The DNA for the CDR3 is TGCAGTGCTGCTCCCGGGACTAGCTCCTACGAGCAGTACTTC. Translation gives CSAAPGTSSYEQYF.

The V and J genes are TRBV29-1 and TRBJ2-3; 7 nucleotides agree with TRBD1. Trimming at V came to 6 bases and at J to 1 base, leaving 7 bases not matched to a gene. Germline values: CDR1 SQVTM, CDR2 ANQGSEA. This CDR3 region has 14 residues. The CDR3 loop reads CSVRQGPRTDTQYF. As DNA, the CDR3 is TGCAGCGTCCGACAGGGCCCCCGCACAGATACGCAGTATTTT.

This clonotype was seen a few times. The chain links TRBV7-2 to TRBJ2-7; 7 bases fit TRBD2. This CDR3 is built from 13 residues. Germline V CDR1 and CDR2: SGHTA, FQGNSA. Trimming removed 4 bases from V and 7 bases from J; junction bases left unmatched: 7. The CDR3 spells CASSSLAAGEQYF. The CDR3 nucleotides are TGTGCCAGCAGCTCCCTAGCGGCGGGGGAGCAGTACTTC.

Comment on this clonotype: Sequence at one end of the junction differs from germline and may be a read error. The rearrangement joins TRBV5-6 to TRBJ1-2, with a tentative D call TRBD1 (6 bases). Per the germline V gene, CDR1 is SGHDT and CDR2 is YYEEEE. There are 12 residues in the CDR3. The CDR3: CASSLPTGSYTF. The CDR3 region has the DNA TGTGCCAGTAGCTTGCCTACAGGGAGCTACACCTTC.

The V and J genes are TRBV28 and TRBJ1-2; 7 nucleotides line up with TRBD1. The length of the CDR3 is 15 residues. CDR1 and CDR2 from the germline V gene are MDHEN and SYDVKM. The V gene end was trimmed by 5 bases and the J gene end by 0 bases; junction bases not matched to a gene: 6. In DNA, the CDR3 is TGTGCCAGCAGTGATCTGGGGACAGCTAACTATGGCTACACCTTC. This translates into CASSDLGTANYGYTF.

This clonotype was seen only once. The J gene is TRBJ1-2, the V gene TRBV18; D is possibly TRBD1 (5 bases). The CDR3 covers 14 residues. The V gene lost 3 bases and the J gene lost 5 bases, with 13 bases spanning the gap. CDR1 KGHSH and CDR2 LQKENI come from the germline V gene. This CDR3 reads CASSPPTETYGYTF. CDR3 bases: TGTGCCAGCTCACCCCCGACAGAAACTTATGGCTACACCTTC. The whole variable domain, remainder taken from reference TRBV18 and TRBJ1-2, is NAGVMQNPRHLVRRRGQEARLRCSPMKGHSHVYWYRQLPEEGLKFMVYLQKENIIDESGMPKERFSAEFPKEGPSILRIQQVVRGDSAAYFCASSPPTETYGYTFGSGTRLTVV.

The chain combines TRBV5-1 with TRBJ2-1; TRBD1 agrees at 7 bases. Germline assignment: CDR1 SGHRS and CDR2 YFSETQ. The J segment lost 7 bases and the V segment lost 3 bases, leaving 16 bases of the junction unmatched. This CDR3 comprises 17 residues. CDR3 sequence reads: CASSWAAGTESINEQFF. The CDR3 DNA sequence: TGCGCCAGCAGCTGGGCGGCCGGGACAGAGAGTATTAATGAGCAGTTCTTC.

The chain recombines TRBV6-5 with TRBJ2-3, with 8 bases that match TRBD1. Losses at the gene ends were 5 bases for V and 4 bases for J; bases not matched to a gene: 11. The CDR3 loop spans 16 amino acids. Germline V gene data show CDR1 as MNHEY and CDR2 as SVGAGI. The CDR3 bases are TGTGCCAGCAGTCAGACAGGGGCCAAAGGGGCAGATACGCAGTATTTT. Amino acid sequence: CASSQTGAKGADTQYF.

There are a few counts of this clonotype. V is TRBV29-1 and J is TRBJ2-7; no reliable D call. Per the germline V gene, CDR1 is SQVTM and CDR2 is ANQGSEA. The CDR3 has 14 amino acids. V was pared by 6 bases and J by 6 bases, with 21 bases between. The CDR3 region is CSVALTVQIGEQYF. The CDR3 DNA is TGCAGCGTCGCCTTGACGGTTCAAATCGGCGAGCAGTACTTC.

The chain couples TRBV6-5 to TRBJ2-3, with D possibly matching TRBD2 (6 bases). Trimming left V 6 bases short and J 4 bases short, with 17 bases between. The CDR3 is 15 amino acids. Germline CDR1 is MNHEY and CDR2 is SVGAGI. The chain's CDR3 is CASSPPGLQADTQYF. The CDR3 DNA follows: TGTGCCAGCAGCCCCCCCGGACTACAGGCAGATACGCAGTATTTT.

This clonotype turned up a few times. The CDR3 loop reads CASSSLMGQGVEETQYF. Written as DNA, the CDR3 is TGTGCCAGCAGCTCCCTGATGGGACAGGGGGTTGAGGAGACCCAGTACTTC. V and J are TRBV7-9 and TRBJ2-5; TRBD1 aligns across 11 bases. The CDR3 is 17 residues long. The germline CDR1 and CDR2 sequences are SEHNR and FQNEAQ (reference sequence). The V and J ends lost 4 bases and 5 bases, in that order; junction bases with no gene match: 12.

The V and J genes are TRBV7-2 and TRBJ1-1; the D is unclear. The ends were cut back, 0 bases at V and 8 bases at J, with 10 bases in the middle. Germline lookup yields CDR1 SGHTA and CDR2 FQGNSA. The CDR3 runs 13 residues. CDR3 loop: CASSLALGPEAFF. DNA of the CDR3: TGTGCCAGCAGCTTAGCGCTCGGCCCAGAAGCTTTCTTT.

The chain recombines TRBV18 with TRBJ2-5; maybe TRBD1 (6 bases). The V end lost 5 bases, the J end lost 1 base, and 14 bases lay between the germline ends. The CDR3 has 15 amino acids. Germline V lookup: CDR1 KGHSH, CDR2 LQKENI. CDR3 in amino acids: CASSLKNRVQETQYF. CDR3 sequence (DNA): TGTGCCAGCTCATTAAAGAACAGGGTCCAAGAGACCCAGTACTTC. The full variable domain, completed using reference TRBV18 and TRBJ2-5, is NAGVMQNPRHLVRRRGQEARLRCSPMKGHSHVYWYRQLPEEGLKFMVYLQKENIIDESGMPKERFSAEFPKEGPSILRIQQVVRGDSAAYFCASSLKNRVQETQYFGPGTRLLVL.

The rearrangement joins TRBV12-3 or TRBV12-4 to TRBJ2-2; the match to TRBD2 covers 7 bases. This CDR3 spans 15 amino acids. The V gene end was trimmed by 6 bases and the J gene end by 0 bases; junction bases not matched to a gene: 4. CDR3 nucleotide sequence: TGTGCCAGCAGGGGGAGCGGGGCGAACACCGGGGAGCTGTTTTTT. It yields the protein CASRGSGANTGELFF.

Only a few counts were recorded for this clonotype. The rearrangement links TRBV3-1 to TRBJ2-4, with D maybe TRBD2 (6 bases). The last part of the DNA fits TRBJ2-7 better; the J call may be wrong. The CDR3 has 12 residues. The germline V gene encodes CDR1 LGHDT and CDR2 YNNKEL (reference sequence). In DNA, the CDR3 is TGTGCCAGCAGCCAACCCGGGGGCGAGCAGTACTTC. Encoded protein: CASSQPGGEQYF.

The chain recombines TRBV4-3 with TRBJ1-2; 7 positions match TRBD1. CDR1 is LGHNA and CDR2 is YSLEER in the germline V gene. The CDR3 extends over 18 amino acids. The V segment lost 3 bases and the J segment 0 bases; nucleotides outside the gene matches: 13. The CDR3 nucleotides are TGCGCCAGCAGCCAGACACAGGGGAGTACTTCCCCTAACTATGGCTACACCTTC. Translating gives CASSQTQGSTSPNYGYTF.

This clonotype was found a few times. The chain combines TRBV6-5 with TRBJ1-2; the D is unclear. The V end lost 6 bases, the J end lost 8 bases, and 19 bases lay between the germline ends. Looked up from germline, CDR1 is MNHEY and CDR2 is SVGAGI. This CDR3 region has 14 residues. This CDR3 reads CASSQPRAIEGYTF. The DNA of the CDR3 is TGTGCCAGCAGCCAGCCTCGGGCGATAGAAGGCTACACCTTC.

The rearrangement uses TRBV3-1 and TRBJ2-5; D possibly corresponds to TRBD1 (6 bases). The J call is uncertain, as TRBJ2-7 better fits the DNA end. The CDR3 length is 13 residues. CDR1 and CDR2 (germline): LGHDT, YNNKEL (reference sequence). CDR3 sequence (DNA): TGTGCCAGCAGCCAAGAAGGGACAAACGAGCAGTACTTC. Encoded protein: CASSQEGTNEQYF.

The rearrangement links TRBV7-2 to TRBJ1-2; no reliable D call. V gave up 7 bases and J gave up 0 bases, with 9 bases separating them. Germline CDR1 and CDR2: SGHTA and FQGNSA. The CDR3 is made up of 13 amino acids. CDR3 bases: TGTGCCAGCAACAAACAGACTAACTATGGCTACACCTTC. Translated: CASNKQTNYGYTF.

The chain employs TRBV5-1 and TRBJ2-7; the D is unclear. The CDR3 length is 14 residues. Germline assignment: CDR1 SGHRS and CDR2 YFSETQ. V gave up 0 bases and J gave up 2 bases, with 9 bases separating them. The CDR3 DNA sequence: TGCGCCAGCAGCTTGGACACCATCCCCTACGAGCAGTACTTC. It is translated as CASSLDTIPYEQYF.

At least ten counts were recorded for this clonotype. Relative to the germline gene, one junction end is altered; a read error may explain this. J is TRBJ2-3 and V is TRBV7-2; D is possibly TRBD2 (5 bases). The CDR3 extends over 13 amino acids. The germline V gene has CDR1 SGHTA and CDR2 FQGNSA. In DNA, the CDR3 is TGTGCCAGCAGTTTAGACTACACAGATACGCAGTATTTT. It specifies CASSLDYTDTQYF.

The chain couples TRBV6-2 or TRBV6-3 to TRBJ2-1, with 11 bases fitting TRBD2. In germline, CDR1 is MNHEY, CDR2 SVGEGT. This CDR3 spans 16 amino acids. Trimming took 5 bases from V and 6 from J; bases not matched to a gene: 9. The DNA of the CDR3 is TGTGCCAGCAGTCGTCATAGCGGGGGGGCTGTCAATGAGCAGTTCTTC. Protein sequence: CASSRHSGGAVNEQFF.

In this sample, this clonotype turned up a few times. V usage is TRBV10-1 and J usage is TRBJ2-5, with TRBD1 identical over 7 bases. V gave up 0 bases and J gave up 2 bases; unmatched junction bases: 3. This CDR3 has 15 amino acids. From germline, CDR1 is WNHNN and CDR2 SYGVQD (reference sequence). Here the CDR3 DNA reads TGCGCCAGCAGTGAGTCGGGGACAGCACAAGAGACCCAGTACTTC. It translates to CASSESGTAQETQYF.

This clonotype was observed a few times. J is TRBJ2-2 and V is TRBV7-9, with D tentatively TRBD2 (5 bases). Germline values: CDR1 SEHNR, CDR2 FQNEAQ (reference sequence). CDR3 length: 16 amino acids. Between the trimmed V and J ends, which lost 3 bases and 2 bases, there was a span of 13 bases. CDR3 protein: CASSFVAGQNTGELFF. The CDR3 DNA reads as TGTGCCAGCAGCTTCGTGGCGGGTCAAAACACCGGGGAGCTGTTTTTT.

Points on this clonotype: Germline and junction disagree at one end, which may indicate a read error. V is TRBV6-2 or TRBV6-3 and J is TRBJ2-5, with 8 bases lining up with TRBD1. Matching the DNA end better, TRBJ2-7 makes the J call doubtful. The CDR3 runs to 15 residues. Germline CDR1 and CDR2: MNHEY and SVGEGT. The CDR3 DNA is TGTGCCCGCAGTCGACTGGACAGGGATATCGGCGAGCAGTACTTC. Translation gives CARSRLDRDIGEQYF.

This sequence joins TRBV13 and TRBJ1-2; D call uncertain. With 6 bases removed from V and 11 bases from J, the gap between germline ends came to 13 bases. The germline CDR1 and CDR2 sequences are PRHDT and FYEKMQ (reference sequence). This CDR3 has 11 residues. The DNA of the CDR3 is TGTGCCAGCAGTCTCGCCCAAGCTTACACCTTC. Protein sequence: CASSLAQAYTF.

The genes are TRBV20-1 and TRBJ1-1; 7 nucleotides align to TRBD1. The CDR3 extends over 14 amino acids. CDR1 and CDR2 (germline): DFQATT, SNEGSKA (reference sequence). J lost 6 bases, V lost 3 bases, and 10 bases had no gene match. CDR3 DNA sequence: TGCAGTGCTAGGGGGACAGTAGGGAAGGCTGAAGCTTTCTTT. Its translation: CSARGTVGKAEAFF.

This chain connects TRBV28 to TRBJ2-7; 8 bases match TRBD2. The CDR3 is made up of 15 amino acids. CDR1 and CDR2 from the germline V gene are MDHEN and SYDVKM. V lost 6 bases, J lost 2 bases, and 9 bases stayed unmatched. CDR3 nucleotides: TGTGCCAGCAGCGGCCCCGGGCGGGGGGCCTACGAGCAGTACTTC. This translates into CASSGPGRGAYEQYF. Using reference TRBV28 and TRBJ2-7 for the parts outside the CDR3, the full variable domain is DVKVTQSSRYLVKRTGEKVFLECVQDMDHENMFWYRQDPGLGLRLIYFSYDVKMKEKGDIPEGYSVSREKKERFSLILESASTNQTSMYLCASSGPGRGAYEQYFGPGTRLTVT.

The CDR3 here is CASRGTGDYYGYTF. DNA of the CDR3: TGTGCCAGCAGGGGGACAGGGGACTACTATGGCTACACCTTC. The chain employs TRBV2 and TRBJ1-2; 10 positions agree with TRBD1. CDR1 is SNHLY, CDR2 FYNNEI, per germline. After removal of 6 bases from V and 3 bases from J, the junction contained 4 bases not matched to a gene. This CDR3 has 14 residues.

This chain links TRBV5-5 with TRBJ1-2; D ambiguous. Trimming shortened V by 1 base and J by 4 bases, and 14 bases separated the two germline ends. Looked up from germline, CDR1 is SGHKS and CDR2 is YYEKEE (reference sequence). The CDR3 runs 15 residues. The CDR3 region is CASSLWEQLTYGYTF. CDR3 nucleotides: TGTGCCAGCAGCTTGTGGGAACAGCTTACCTATGGCTACACCTTC.